Presented here are 19 T cell receptor beta chains from one specimen sequenced in a study of control samples from healthy donors and cancer patients. Profiling relied on immunoSEQ multiplex PCR, and the TCRdb table lists in-frame clones only, not all of them. This repertoire shows about 140,000 clones, 88% found once; its top ten account for under 2%. Material: blood. All receptors come from a man aged 18 to 30 in good health.

The rearrangement links TRBV9 to TRBJ2-2; D is undetermined. V lost 10 bases and J lost 0, with 10 bases in between. The germline CDR1 and CDR2 sequences are SGDLS and YYNGEE. The CDR3 is made up of 13 amino acids. The CDR3, as DNA: TGTGCCCCCCCGAAATCGAACACCGGGGAGCTGTTTTTT. This sequence encodes CAPPKSNTGELFF.

The rearrangement links TRBV2 to TRBJ2-2, with D possibly called TRBD1 or TRBD2 (6 bases each). Trimming took 8 bases from V and 3 from J, leaving 10 bases between them. CDR1 and CDR2 from the germline V gene are SNHLY and FYNNEI. There are 13 residues in the CDR3. For the CDR3, the DNA is TGTGCCAGCGAGGGGGGACACACCGGGGAGCTGTTTTTT. Amino acids: CASEGGHTGELFF. The full variable domain, its missing parts supplied by reference TRBV2 and TRBJ2-2, is EPEVTQTPSHQVTQMGQEVILRCVPISNHLYFYWYRQILGQKVEFLVSFYNNEISEKSEIFDDQFSVERPDGSNFTLKIRSTKLEDSAMYFCASEGGHTGELFFGEGSRLTVL.

The chain carries TRBV7-6 and TRBJ2-1; 11 nucleotides match TRBD2. The V segment lost 1 base and the J segment 2 bases; nucleotides outside the gene matches: 4. Germline values: CDR1 SGHVS, CDR2 FNYEAQ. The CDR3 has 17 residues. The CDR3 bases are TGTGCCAGCAGCTTAGTCCCTAGCGGGGGGACCTACAATGAGCAGTTCTTC. Its translation: CASSLVPSGGTYNEQFF. Looking up the rest from reference TRBV7-6 and TRBJ2-1 gives the full variable domain: GAGVSQSPRYKVTKRGQDVALRCDPISGHVSLYWYRQALGQGPEFLTYFNYEAQQDKSGLPNDRFSAERPEGSISTLTIQRTEQRDSAMYRCASSLVPSGGTYNEQFFGPGTRLTVL.

The chain joins TRBV18 to TRBJ2-7; TRBD2 is a possible D gene (5 bases). The length of the CDR3 is 16 residues. Trimming cost V 5 bases and J 5 bases, with 22 bases left between them. Germline V gene sequence: CDR1 KGHSH, CDR2 LQKENI. CDR3: CASSTVADGILDEQYF. The CDR3 coding sequence is TGTGCCAGCTCAACAGTCGCGGACGGGATTTTGGACGAGCAGTACTTC.

The V call is TRBV27, the J call TRBJ2-3, with TRBD2 matching over 7 bases. V lost 6 bases and J lost 2; bases outside the gene matches: 8. Germline loops: CDR1 MNHEY, CDR2 SMNVEV (reference sequence). The CDR3 has 15 residues. Here the CDR3 DNA reads TGTGCCAGCAGACCCCTAGCGGACAACACAGATACGCAGTATTTT. This sequence encodes CASRPLADNTDTQYF.

V and J are TRBV5-5 and TRBJ2-7; D gene uncertain. Germline lookup yields CDR1 SGHKS and CDR2 YYEKEE (reference sequence). V shed 3 bases and J shed 5 bases, with 12 bases lying between them. The CDR3 has 13 residues. The CDR3 loop is CASSSMGRDEQYF. The CDR3, as DNA: TGTGCCAGCAGCTCCATGGGAAGGGACGAGCAGTACTTC.

The chain is built from TRBV5-1 and TRBJ2-5, with D hard to call. This CDR3 region has 14 residues. Trimming removed 0 bases from V and 5 bases from J, with 11 bases in between. Looked up from germline, CDR1 is SGHRS and CDR2 is YFSETQ. The CDR3 loop reads CASSLGQTAETQYF. The DNA of the CDR3 is TGCGCCAGCAGCTTGGGGCAGACCGCCGAGACCCAGTACTTC.

This sequence joins TRBV6-1 and TRBJ2-2; 8 nucleotides match TRBD2. This CDR3 spans 15 amino acids. Germline CDR1 and CDR2: MNHNS and SASEGT. V was pared by 3 bases and J by 2 bases, with 2 bases of the junction left unmatched. The CDR3 region has the DNA TGTGCCAGCAGTGAGCGGGGGGATAACACCGGGGAGCTGTTTTTT. Translating gives CASSERGDNTGELFF.

In nucleotides, the CDR3 is TGTGCCAGCAGCCTCGGCAGCTCTGGGGCCAACGTCCTGACTTTC. Protein sequence: CASSLGSSGANVLTF. This chain joins TRBV6-5 and TRBJ2-6; D is undetermined. The CDR3 contains 15 residues. Germline CDR1 reads MNHEY; CDR2 reads SVGAGI. Trimming left V 6 bases short and J 0 bases short, with 9 bases between.

The rearrangement uses TRBV28 and TRBJ1-4; 7 nucleotides line up with TRBD1. The CDR3 is 13 amino acids. Germline CDR1 is MDHEN and CDR2 is SYDVKM. V shed 4 bases and J 7 bases; nucleotides not matched to a gene: 3. The CDR3 nucleotides read TGTGCCAGCAGTTGGGGGACAGTTGAAAAACTGTTTTTT. Translated: CASSWGTVEKLFF. The variable domain in full, completed from reference TRBV28 and TRBJ1-4, reads DVKVTQSSRYLVKRTGEKVFLECVQDMDHENMFWYRQDPGLGLRLIYFSYDVKMKEKGDIPEGYSVSREKKERFSLILESASTNQTSMYLCASSWGTVEKLFFGSGTQLSVL.

The chain has TRBV15 and TRBJ2-2, with 9 bases lining up with TRBD1. Germline assignment: CDR1 LNHNV and CDR2 YYDKDF (reference sequence). The trim removed 2 bases at V and 5 bases at J, leaving 6 bases unmatched. The CDR3 is 16 residues long. CDR3 nucleotides: TGTGCCACCAGCAGAACACTGACAGGGGGGACCGGGGAGCTGTTTTTT. It specifies CATSRTLTGGTGELFF. The variable domain in full, completed from reference TRBV15 and TRBJ2-2, reads DAMVIQNPRYQVTQFGKPVTLSCSQTLNHNVMYWYQQKSSQAPKLLFHYYDKDFNNEADTPDNFQSRRPNTSFCFLDIRSPGLGDTAMYLCATSRTLTGGTGELFFGEGSRLTVL.

J is TRBJ1-6 and V is TRBV7-8; TRBD1 matches 8 bases. Per germline, CDR1 SGHVS and CDR2 FQNEAQ. The ends lost 4 bases at V and 7 bases at J; junction bases unmatched: 15. The CDR3 sequence is 18 residues long. This CDR3 is CASSSRSGQAFRNSPLHF. The CDR3 DNA reads TGTGCCAGCAGCTCCCGGTCGGGACAGGCCTTCAGGAATTCACCCCTCCACTTT.

The V and J genes are TRBV12-3 or TRBV12-4 and TRBJ2-5; D remains ambiguous. The CDR3 is 13 residues long. V was cut by 8 bases and J by 3 bases, with 13 bases left in between. CDR3 DNA: TGTGCCAGCTCTTTGGGCAACGAAGAGACCCAGTACTTC. It specifies CASSLGNEETQYF.

This clone showed up just once. CDR3 DNA sequence: TGTGCCAGCAGCTTATCCCTAGCGTACACAGATACGCAGTATTTT. It translates to CASSLSLAYTDTQYF. The genes are TRBV7-9 and TRBJ2-3; a weak D match, TRBD2 (6 bases). CDR3 length: 15 amino acids. Germline loops: CDR1 SEHNR, CDR2 FQNEAQ (reference sequence). Trimming removed 2 bases at V and 2 bases at J, with 11 bases between.

V gene TRBV6-2 or TRBV6-3 combines with J gene TRBJ2-2, with 10 bases fitting TRBD2. The length of the CDR3 is 18 residues. The germline gives CDR1 MNHEY, CDR2 SVGEGT. The V segment lost 2 bases and the J segment 4 bases; nucleotides outside the gene matches: 10. DNA for the CDR3: TGTGCCAGCAGTTACCCAACCCAGCGGGGGGGCGCCACCGGGGAGCTGTTTTTT. It encodes CASSYPTQRGGATGELFF.

This chain links TRBV11-2 with TRBJ1-6; D not certain. This CDR3 has 12 residues. Trimming pared 2 bases from V and 11 bases from J, leaving 7 bases between. The V gene's germline CDR1 is SGHAT and CDR2 FQNNGV. The CDR3 sequence is CASSLTGPPLHF. For the CDR3, the DNA is TGTGCCAGCAGCTTAACCGGGCCACCCCTCCACTTT.

The V gene is TRBV30, the J gene TRBJ2-1; D is perhaps TRBD2 (5 bases). Germline CDR1 is GTSNPN and CDR2 is SVGIG (reference sequence). The CDR3 covers 12 residues. Trimming shortened V by 3 bases and J by 7 bases, and 10 bases separated the two germline ends. CDR3 loop: CAWSPSGNEQFF. The DNA of the CDR3 is TGTGCCTGGAGCCCCTCGGGGAATGAGCAGTTCTTC.

The chain employs TRBV7-9 and TRBJ2-7; 12 bases map to TRBD2. V shed 4 bases and J 2 bases; nucleotides not matched to a gene: 3. CDR3 length: 15 amino acids. Germline V lookup: CDR1 SEHNR, CDR2 FQNEAQ (reference sequence). This CDR3 reads CASSSPSGGAYEQYF. Written as DNA, the CDR3 is TGTGCCAGCAGCTCCCCTAGCGGGGGGGCCTACGAGCAGTACTTC.

This clone was seen just once. The chain is built from TRBV28 and TRBJ2-1; 7 bases agree with TRBD2. The V gene's germline CDR1 is MDHEN and CDR2 SYDVKM. J lost 4 bases, V lost 5 bases, and 17 bases had no gene match. The CDR3 length is 18 residues. The CDR3 nucleotides are TGTGCCAGCAGTCCTCTGGGGAGCGGGGAAACTCCTTACAATGAGCAGTTCTTC. It specifies CASSPLGSGETPYNEQFF.